This passage covers 6 T cell receptor beta chains from one sample sequenced in a study of blood T cell repertoires in COVID-19. Profiled with immunoSEQ multiplex PCR; TCRdb holds only in-frame clones, not every one. The data contain roughly 68,000 clones, about 90% of them seen just once; the ten biggest clones take up around 3.6%. The sequenced sample was peripheral blood. The receptors here all came from a woman aged 45-59 years with COVID-19, enrolled during active disease.

The chain links TRBV6-5 to TRBJ2-7, with D hard to call. V was clipped by 2 bases and J by 3 bases, with 8 bases between them. The CDR3 runs 13 residues. The germline gives CDR1 MNHEY, CDR2 SVGAGI. The CDR3 spells CASSYNPDYEQYF. CDR3 nucleotides: TGTGCCAGCAGTTACAATCCAGACTACGAGCAGTACTTC.

CDR3 DNA: TGTGCCAGCAGCCCCCCGGGACTAGCGGGAGGTAATAATGAGCAGTTCTTC. Its translation is CASSPPGLAGGNNEQFF. The chain has TRBV5-6 and TRBJ2-1; 15 nucleotides align to TRBD2. Germline loops: CDR1 SGHDT, CDR2 YYEEEE. The CDR3 extends over 17 amino acids. Trimming cost V 4 bases and J 7 bases; bases outside gene matches: 9.

The rearrangement links TRBV7-3 to TRBJ2-1, with 11 nucleotides matching TRBD2. Germline CDR1 is SGHTA and CDR2 is FQGTGA. With V trimmed by 5 bases and J by 8 bases, 11 bases remained unmatched. CDR3 length: 16 residues. The CDR3 here is CASSGVAGGPLDEQFF. Written as DNA, the CDR3 is TGTGCCAGCAGCGGTGTAGCGGGAGGGCCGTTGGATGAGCAGTTCTTC.

The CDR3 region is CASSQQGAYTQYF. The CDR3 bases are TGTGCCAGCAGCCAACAGGGGGCCTATACGCAGTATTTT. The rearrangement links TRBV13 to TRBJ2-3; 9 positions match TRBD1. J was trimmed by 7 bases and V by 5 bases; bases with no gene match: 4. This CDR3 spans 13 amino acids. The germline V gene has CDR1 PRHDT and CDR2 FYEKMQ (reference sequence).

The chain carries TRBV24-1 and TRBJ1-2; perhaps TRBD1 as D (5 bases). CDR3 length: 14 residues. Looked up from germline, CDR1 is KGHDR and CDR2 is SFDVKD. V shed 0 bases and J shed 2 bases, with 6 bases lying between them. The CDR3 region has the DNA TGTGCCACCAGTGATTTGAAGGGGAACTATGGCTACACCTTC. Translated, it gives CATSDLKGNYGYTF.

The chain joins TRBV27 to TRBJ1-1; possible D gene TRBD1, 5 bases. Germline assignment: CDR1 MNHEY and CDR2 SMNVEV (reference sequence). The CDR3 is 13 amino acids. The V end was cut by 5 bases, the J end by 3 bases, with 10 bases between. In DNA, the CDR3 is TGTGCCAGCAGTCCTCAGGGATACACTGAAGCTTTCTTT. Protein: CASSPQGYTEAFF.